The clone carrying this T cell receptor beta chain was detected many times. The entry originates in a study of T cells in Graves' hyperthyroidism and ophthalmopathy. Study-wide context: Before treatment of any kind, peripheral blood was taken at initial diagnosis.

Germline V lookup: CDR1 MNHEY, CDR2 SMNVEV (reference sequence). Trimming pared 4 bases from V and 6 bases from J, leaving 12 bases between. CDR3 size: 13 residues. Researchers barred patients who had uncontrolled infection, other autoimmune disease, pregnancy or lactation. Researchers took RNA transcripts and amplified the TCR beta CDR3 regions from them. With the HTBI primer set, the TCR CDR3 went through a first round of RT-PCR. A single record per CDR3 protein comes from TCRdb applying MiXCR to the multiplex PCR reads. The sample carries around 250,000 distinct CDR3 sequences, approximately 15% recorded once.

The receptor was derived from a woman between 40 and 50 years old with Graves' hyperthyroidism that later progressed to Graves' ophthalmopathy. What was sequenced was blood. The genes are TRBV27 and TRBJ1-1; possible D gene TRBD1, 5 bases. DNA for the CDR3: TGTGCCAGCAGTTCCTCCAGGGAACCTGAAGCTTTCTTT. Its protein is CASSSSREPEAFF.